A selection of T cell receptor beta chains follows, all from one sample in a study of cytomegalovirus exposure and HLA in healthy donors. Assay used: immunoSEQ multiplex PCR; TCRdb lists only in-frame clones, some missing. This table has approximately 150,000 clones, roughly 85% appearing once. The sequenced sample consisted of PBMCs. Receptor source: a man between 40 and 49 years old in good health and CMV-seronegative. Both conserved end residues are part of each CDR3. Each record gives: CDR3 protein, CDR3 DNA, D gene, CDR3 length, V gene, clone size, J gene. The D gene is left open where the match is weak. Size values are once, few and many counts, or a class for expanded clones, and some rows have none.

CDR3aa: CASSSQTSRQETQYF; CDR3nt: TGCGCCAGCAGCTCACAAACTAGCCGCCAAGAGACCCAGTACTTC; d_gene: .; len: 15; v_gene: TRBV5-1; abundance: .; j_gene: TRBJ2-5
CDR3aa: CASSVSAGNNEQFF; CDR3nt: TGTGCCAGCAGTGTCTCAGCGGGAAACAATGAGCAGTTCTTC; d_gene: TRBD2; len: 14; v_gene: TRBV6-4; abundance: once; j_gene: TRBJ2-1
CDR3aa: CAWSQARPTTGTDQPQHF; CDR3nt: TGTGCCTGGAGCCAAGCCCGTCCAACAACAGGTACTGATCAGCCCCAGCATTTT; d_gene: .; len: 18; v_gene: TRBV30; abundance: .; j_gene: TRBJ1-5
CDR3aa: CASSFPRLAGGTQQYF; CDR3nt: TGTGCCAGCAGCTTCCCCAGACTAGCGGGAGGGACCCAGCAGTACTTC; d_gene: TRBD2; len: 16; v_gene: TRBV5-8; abundance: .; j_gene: TRBJ2-7
CDR3aa: CASSSNPGAKNIQYF; CDR3nt: TGTGCCAGCAGTTCGAACCCGGGGGCCAAAAACATTCAGTACTTC; d_gene: .; len: 15; v_gene: TRBV5-5; abundance: .; j_gene: TRBJ2-4
CDR3aa: CASSYRGSQPQHF; CDR3nt: TGTGCCAGTAGTTACAGGGGCAGCCAGCCCCAGCATTTT; d_gene: TRBD1; len: 13; v_gene: TRBV19; abundance: .; j_gene: TRBJ1-5
CDR3aa: CASSLGAGAYEQYF; CDR3nt: TGCGCCAGCAGCTTGGGGGCGGGCGCCTACGAGCAGTACTTC; d_gene: .; len: 14; v_gene: TRBV5-1; abundance: .; j_gene: TRBJ2-7
CDR3aa: CASSGTLSYEQYF; CDR3nt: TGTGCCAGCAGCGGGACACTCTCCTACGAGCAGTACTTC; d_gene: .; len: 13; v_gene: TRBV28; abundance: .; j_gene: TRBJ2-7
CDR3aa: CASSLGTGGQPQHF; CDR3nt: TGTGCCAGCAGCCTAGGGACAGGGGGGCAGCCCCAGCATTTT; d_gene: TRBD1; len: 14; v_gene: TRBV5-5; abundance: .; j_gene: TRBJ1-5
CDR3aa: CASSDQDRLSGANVLTF; CDR3nt: TGTGCCAGCAGCGACCAAGACAGGCTCTCTGGGGCCAACGTCCTGACTTTC; d_gene: .; len: 17; v_gene: TRBV5-4; abundance: .; j_gene: TRBJ2-6
CDR3aa: CASSPRGQGKDEQYF; CDR3nt: TGCGCCAGCAGCCCACGTGGGCAGGGGAAGGACGAGCAGTACTTC; d_gene: .; len: 15; v_gene: TRBV5-1; abundance: .; j_gene: TRBJ2-7
CDR3aa: CASSLGLVGETQYF; CDR3nt: TGTGCTAGCAGCCTGGGACTAGTGGGAGAGACCCAGTACTTC; d_gene: TRBD2; len: 14; v_gene: TRBV7-7; abundance: .; j_gene: TRBJ2-5
CDR3aa: CASSFRGGNYGYTF; CDR3nt: TGTGCCAGCAGCTTCCGGGGAGGGAACTATGGCTACACCTTC; d_gene: .; len: 14; v_gene: TRBV5-4; abundance: .; j_gene: TRBJ1-2
CDR3aa: CASSSYGSLEEQYF; CDR3nt: TGTGCCAGCAGCTCCTATGGGAGTCTAGAGGAGCAGTACTTC; d_gene: .; len: 14; v_gene: TRBV5-4; abundance: once; j_gene: TRBJ2-7
CDR3aa: CASRPTSGPRGTGELFF; CDR3nt: TGTGCCAGTAGGCCTACTAGCGGGCCCCGCGGTACCGGGGAGCTGTTTTTT; d_gene: TRBD2; len: 17; v_gene: TRBV19; abundance: .; j_gene: TRBJ2-2
CDR3aa: CASSIGASTDTQYF; CDR3nt: TGTGCCAGCAGCATAGGGGCTAGCACAGATACGCAGTATTTT; d_gene: .; len: 14; v_gene: TRBV11-3; abundance: .; j_gene: TRBJ2-3
CDR3aa: CASTDRTNTEAFF; CDR3nt: TGTGCCAGCACCGACAGGACGAACACTGAAGCTTTCTTT; d_gene: .; len: 13; v_gene: TRBV11-2; abundance: .; j_gene: TRBJ1-1
CDR3aa: CASSGGLAVSYNEQFF; CDR3nt: TGCGCCAGCAGCGGGGGACTAGCGGTCTCCTACAATGAGCAGTTCTTC; d_gene: TRBD2; len: 16; v_gene: TRBV5-1; abundance: .; j_gene: TRBJ2-1